The entry below describes one T cell receptor beta chain. This sample is drawn from a study of blood T cell repertoires in COVID-19. Overall study: From the United States, Italy and Spain came samples of acute and convalescent COVID-19. The analysed material was cDNA or gDNA that came from T cells, B-cell-depleted T cells, or PBMCs.

Authors' data handling: Estimates of nucleated cell counts were drawn from the amplification of reference gene primers. Profiling relied on immunoSEQ multiplex PCR, and the TCRdb table lists in-frame clones only, not all of them. That table furnishes V, J and clone size, whereas the DNA furnished D and trimming. The repertoire holds 30,000 to 40,000 clones, roughly 88% seen once, with around 5.8% in the top ten. V was trimmed by 0 bases and J by 2 bases, leaving 7 bases between them. This CDR3 spans 14 amino acids. Per germline, CDR1 LNHNV and CDR2 YYDKDF (reference sequence). The clonotype was recovered from a human donor in a cohort sampled during active COVID-19. The chain couples TRBV15 to TRBJ2-5; D is perhaps TRBD1 (5 bases). The sequencing sample was made of peripheral blood. CDR3 in amino acids: CATSRDGAQETQYF. The CDR3 DNA reads TGTGCCACCAGCAGAGATGGGGCGCAAGAGACCCAGTACTTC.